The 11 T cell receptor beta chains below were found in one sample sequenced in a study of PD-L1 blockade in urothelial cancer. Using immunoSEQ multiplex PCR, the repertoire was profiled, and TCRdb retains in-frame clones only, with some absent. The data hold tens of thousands of clones, with approximately 80% observed a single time. Sequences were derived from PBMCs, sampled around atezolizumab (anti-PD-L1) treatment. The receptors originated from a man between 70 and 80 years old with urothelial cancer.

This clone was recorded once. The CDR3 is CASSMVAEGNTIYF. The CDR3 bases are TGTGCCAGCAGTATGGTAGCAGAGGGAAACACCATATATTTT. The chain recombines TRBV6-5 with TRBJ1-3; D gene unclear. Germline CDR1 and CDR2: MNHEY and SVGAGI. V was clipped by 5 bases and J by 4 bases, with 12 bases between them. The CDR3 loop spans 14 amino acids.

The CDR3 DNA sequence: TGTGCCAGCAGCCTCCGGGACACATCTGCGCAGTATTTT. It is translated as CASSLRDTSAQYF. This sequence joins TRBV11-3 and TRBJ2-3; a possible D gene is TRBD1 (6 bases). The germline gives CDR1 SGHNT, CDR2 YENEEA. V lost 5 bases, J lost 10 bases, and 16 bases lay in between. CDR3 length: 13 amino acids.

The chain is built from TRBV14 and TRBJ2-4, with 9 positions matching TRBD2. Germline trimming cut 1 base from V and 9 bases from J; bases unmatched to any gene: 4. CDR1 and CDR2 from the germline V gene are SGHDN and FVKESK. There are 14 residues in the CDR3. The CDR3 sequence is CASSQVSGSGIQYF. DNA for the CDR3: TGTGCCAGCAGCCAAGTTAGCGGGAGTGGCATTCAGTACTTC.

This clone was seen a single time. J is TRBJ2-1 and V is TRBV4-1; TRBD1 matches 11 bases. Germline values: CDR1 MGHRA, CDR2 YSYEKL. The V segment lost 2 bases and the J segment 7 bases; nucleotides outside the gene matches: 7. This CDR3 spans 16 amino acids. CDR3 DNA sequence: TGCGCCAGCAGCCAATCCGGGACAGGGGGTTTGAATGAGCAGTTCTTC. It yields the protein CASSQSGTGGLNEQFF.

This clone occurred once. This chain joins TRBV29-1 and TRBJ2-7; 7 positions agree with TRBD1. Looked up from germline, CDR1 is SQVTM and CDR2 is ANQGSEA. The J segment lost 3 bases and the V segment lost 7 bases, leaving 9 bases of the junction unmatched. The CDR3 sequence is 13 residues long. Written as DNA, the CDR3 is TGCAGCGATATCAGGGGGAATTACTACGAGCAGTACTTC. Its translation: CSDIRGNYYEQYF.

The chain recombines TRBV19 with TRBJ1-2; 8 bases map to TRBD1. From germline, CDR1 is LNHDA and CDR2 SQIVND (reference sequence). V shed 4 bases, J shed 0 bases, and the junction held 4 bases outside the gene matches. The CDR3 totals 15 residues. The CDR3 region has the DNA TGTGCCAGTAGTACCCAGACAGGGGCTAACTATGGCTACACCTTC. Translation: CASSTQTGANYGYTF.

The chain employs TRBV5-8 and TRBJ1-5; TRBD1 aligns across 10 bases. The J segment lost 6 bases and the V segment lost 3 bases, leaving 12 bases of the junction unmatched. CDR3 length equals 17 residues. Germline V lookup: CDR1 SGHTS, CDR2 YDEGEE. As DNA, the CDR3 is TGTGCCAGCAGCTCTGGCTTTCCGACAGGGGGCGGTCAGCCCCAGCATTTT. It codes for CASSSGFPTGGGQPQHF.

The J gene is TRBJ2-3, the V gene TRBV7-9; D is uncertain. V shed 8 bases and J shed 4 bases, with 10 bases lying between them. CDR1 is SEHNR, CDR2 FQNEAQ, per germline (reference sequence). This CDR3 is 12 amino acids long. DNA of the CDR3: TGTGCCAGCGCTGAGAGCGCAGATACGCAGTATTTT. This gives the protein CASAESADTQYF.

The chain has TRBV7-2 and TRBJ2-1; the D gene is possibly TRBD1 (6 bases). Germline V gives CDR1 SGHTA, CDR2 FQGNSA. V lost 1 base and J lost 7, with 11 bases in between. The CDR3 has 14 residues. The CDR3 region has the DNA TGTGCCAGCAGCTTAGTGGGGACAACTAATGAGCAGTTCTTC. Its protein product is CASSLVGTTNEQFF. Complete variable domain (other parts from reference TRBV7-2 and TRBJ2-1): GAGVSQSPSNKVTEKGKDVELRCDPISGHTALYWYRQSLGQGLEFLIYFQGNSAPDKSGLPSDRFSAERTGGSVSTLTIQRTQQEDSAVYLCASSLVGTTNEQFFGPGTRLTVL.

The chain joins TRBV25-1 to TRBJ2-7; D is uncertain. CDR3 length: 14 residues. The germline CDR1 and CDR2 sequences are MGHDK and SYGVNS. Trimming cost V 2 bases and J 1 base, with 9 bases left between them. CDR3 region: CASSEPARSYEQYF. CDR3 nucleotides: TGTGCCAGCAGTGAACCCGCCAGGTCCTACGAGCAGTACTTC.

This chain uses TRBV5-1 with TRBJ1-2, with a weak D call TRBD1 (5 bases). The CDR3 totals 15 residues. Between the trimmed V and J ends, which lost 0 bases and 8 bases, there was a span of 17 bases. In germline, CDR1 is SGHRS, CDR2 YFSETQ. The CDR3 DNA is TGCGCCAGCAGCTTGGATAATAGGGGTTCAGGAGGCTACACCTTC. It is translated as CASSLDNRGSGGYTF. The entire variable domain, with the rest obtained from reference TRBV5-1 and TRBJ1-2, is as follows: KAGVTQTPRYLIKTRGQQVTLSCSPISGHRSVSWYQQTPGQGLQFLFEYFSETQRNKGNFPGRFSGRQFSNSRSEMNVSTLELGDSALYLCASSLDNRGSGGYTFGSGTRLTVV.